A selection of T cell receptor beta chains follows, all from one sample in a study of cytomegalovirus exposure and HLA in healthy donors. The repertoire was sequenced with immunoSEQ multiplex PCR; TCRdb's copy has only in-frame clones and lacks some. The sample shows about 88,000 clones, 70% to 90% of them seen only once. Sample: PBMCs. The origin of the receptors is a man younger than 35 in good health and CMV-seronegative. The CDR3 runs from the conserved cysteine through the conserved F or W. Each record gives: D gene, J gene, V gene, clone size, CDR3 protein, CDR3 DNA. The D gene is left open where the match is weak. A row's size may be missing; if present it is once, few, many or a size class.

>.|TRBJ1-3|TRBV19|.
CASSIEDFSGNTIYF
TGTGCCAGTAGTATAGAAGACTTCTCTGGAAACACCATATATTTT
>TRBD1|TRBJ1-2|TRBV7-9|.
CASSLIAGQGYGYTF
TGTGCCAGCAGCTTAATCGCAGGACAGGGCTATGGCTACACCTTC
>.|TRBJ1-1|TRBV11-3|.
CASSLTRNTEAFF
TGTGCCAGCAGCTTAACGAGGAACACTGAAGCTTTCTTT
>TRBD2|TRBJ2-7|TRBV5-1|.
CASSARLAGAGEQYF
TGCGCCAGCAGCGCCCGACTAGCGGGAGCGGGGGAGCAGTACTTC
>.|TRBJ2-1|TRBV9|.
CASSVALSSGEQFF
TGTGCCAGCAGCGTAGCCCTATCCTCGGGTGAGCAGTTCTTC
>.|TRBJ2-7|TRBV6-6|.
CASSYRGRTYEQYF
TGTGCCAGCAGTTACAGGGGCCGAACCTACGAGCAGTACTTC
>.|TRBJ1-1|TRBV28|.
CASSSPGQNTEAFF
TGTGCCAGCAGTTCACCGGGACAGAACACTGAAGCTTTCTTT
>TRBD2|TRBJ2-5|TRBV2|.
CASRASGETQYF
TGTGCCAGCAGGGCTAGCGGAGAGACCCAGTACTTC
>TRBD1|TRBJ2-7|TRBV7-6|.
CASSSSPTGSNSYEQYF
TGTGCCAGCAGCTCGAGTCCGACAGGGTCAAACTCCTACGAGCAGTACTTC
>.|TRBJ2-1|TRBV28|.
CASRPGTLPYNEQFF
TGTGCCAGCAGGCCCGGGACATTACCCTACAATGAGCAGTTCTTC
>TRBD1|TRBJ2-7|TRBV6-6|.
CASRTPGTGGHEQYF
TGTGCCAGCAGAACACCCGGGACAGGGGGCCACGAGCAGTACTTC
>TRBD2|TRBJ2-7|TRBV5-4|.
CASSSPLAGGYGEQYF
TGTGCCAGCAGCTCTCCTCTAGCGGGAGGCTACGGAGAGCAGTACTTC
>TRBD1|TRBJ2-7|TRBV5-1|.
CASSLVDRDAYEQYF
TGCGCCAGCAGCTTGGTGGACAGGGACGCCTACGAGCAGTACTTC
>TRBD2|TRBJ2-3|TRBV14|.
CASSQGLAYTDTQYF
TGTGCCAGCAGCCAAGGACTAGCGTACACAGATACGCAGTATTTT
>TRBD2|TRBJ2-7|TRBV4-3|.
CASSQALTSGRYEQYF
TGCGCCAGCAGCCAAGCCCTGACTAGCGGGAGGTACGAGCAGTACTTC
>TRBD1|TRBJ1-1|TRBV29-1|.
CSVALRTGLNTEAFF
TGCAGCGTCGCTCTAAGGACAGGCCTGAACACTGAAGCTTTCTTT
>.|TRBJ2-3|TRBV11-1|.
CASSQQTTDTQYF
TGTGCCAGCAGCCAACAAACCACAGATACGCAGTATTTT
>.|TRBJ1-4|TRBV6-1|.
CASRQGGEKLFF
TGTGCCAGCAGGCAGGGAGGGGAAAAACTGTTTTTT
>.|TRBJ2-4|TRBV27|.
CASSFSAKNIQYF
TGTGCCAGCAGTTTCAGTGCCAAAAACATTCAGTACTTC
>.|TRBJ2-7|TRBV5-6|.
CASSLLQGSLPYEQYF
TGTGCCAGCAGCTTACTACAGGGTTCCCTGCCCTACGAGCAGTACTTC
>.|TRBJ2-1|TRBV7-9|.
CASSFVKSSYNEQFF
TGTGCCAGCAGCTTCGTTAAGAGCTCCTACAATGAGCAGTTCTTC
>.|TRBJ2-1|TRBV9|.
CASSPLNEQFF
TGTGCCAGCAGCCCTCTTAATGAGCAGTTCTTC
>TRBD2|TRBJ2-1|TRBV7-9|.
CASSSYSGTSGSYNEQFF
TGTGCCAGCAGCTCCTACTCCGGGACTAGCGGTTCCTACAATGAGCAGTTCTTC
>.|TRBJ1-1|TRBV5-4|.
CASSAYRTAGTEAFF
TGTGCCAGCAGCGCGTACCGGACAGCCGGGACTGAAGCTTTCTTT
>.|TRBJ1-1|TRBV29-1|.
CSGAWGQEAFF
TGCAGCGGCGCGTGGGGACAAGAAGCTTTCTTT
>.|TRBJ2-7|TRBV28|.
CASSSQREQYF
TGTGCCAGCAGTTCACAGCGGGAGCAGTACTTC
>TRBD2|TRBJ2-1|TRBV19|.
CASSPRTSGRIPYNEQFF
TGTGCCAGTAGTCCGCGGACTAGCGGGAGAATCCCCTACAATGAGCAGTTCTTC
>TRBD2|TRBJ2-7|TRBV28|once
CASSLAGGDEQYF
TGTGCCAGCAGTTTAGCGGGAGGGGACGAGCAGTACTTC
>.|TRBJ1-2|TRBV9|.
CASSVGTGDYGYTF
TGTGCCAGCAGCGTAGGTACAGGTGACTATGGCTACACCTTC
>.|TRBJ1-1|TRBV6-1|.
CASREKGQLSFF
TGTGCCAGCAGGGAAAAGGGACAATTATCTTTCTTT
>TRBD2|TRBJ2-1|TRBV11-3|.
CASARGGAYNEQFF
TGTGCCAGCGCCCGCGGGGGGGCCTACAATGAGCAGTTCTTC
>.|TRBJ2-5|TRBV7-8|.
CASSADSKPPLQETQYF
TGTGCCAGCAGCGCCGACAGCAAACCACCACTACAAGAGACCCAGTACTTC
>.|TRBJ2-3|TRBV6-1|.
CASHLLTDTQYF
TGTGCCAGCCACCTACTCACAGATACGCAGTATTTT
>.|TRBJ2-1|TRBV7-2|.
CASSRSYNEQFF
TGTGCCAGCAGCCGCTCCTACAATGAGCAGTTCTTC
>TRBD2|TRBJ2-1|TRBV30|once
CAWGLLAGDEQFF
TGTGCCTGGGGTTTACTAGCGGGAGATGAGCAGTTCTTC
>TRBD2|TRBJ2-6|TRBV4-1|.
CASSPTFRERGGANVLTF
TGCGCCAGCAGCCCCACATTTCGGGAGCGGGGAGGGGCCAACGTCCTGACTTTC
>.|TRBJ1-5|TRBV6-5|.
CASSLRVTGPQHF
TGTGCCAGCAGCCTACGGGTAACGGGGCCCCAGCATTTT
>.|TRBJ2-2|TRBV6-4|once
CARGSTGELFF
TGTGCCCGCGGGTCCACCGGGGAGCTGTTTTTT
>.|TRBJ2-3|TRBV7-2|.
CASSLGAGDTQYF
TGTGCCAGCAGCTTAGGGGCGGGGGATACGCAGTATTTT
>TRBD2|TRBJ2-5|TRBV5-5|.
CASSPLLTSGAQETQYF
TGTGCCAGCAGCCCGCTACTCACTAGCGGAGCTCAAGAGACCCAGTACTTC
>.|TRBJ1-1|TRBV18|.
CASSPKAEEAFF
TGTGCCAGCTCACCTAAAGCTGAAGAAGCTTTCTTT
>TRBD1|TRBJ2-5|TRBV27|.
CASSLYGDRVDRETQYF
TGTGCCAGCAGTTTATACGGGGACAGGGTGGATCGAGAGACCCAGTACTTC
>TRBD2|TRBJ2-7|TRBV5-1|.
CASSFGLAGVNEQYF
TGCGCCAGCAGCTTCGGACTAGCGGGAGTGAACGAGCAGTACTTC
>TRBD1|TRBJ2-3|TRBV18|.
CASSPPRGTDRGKDTQYF
TGTGCCAGCTCACCACCCCGGGGGACCGACAGGGGGAAAGATACGCAGTATTTT
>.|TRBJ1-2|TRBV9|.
CASSASQGGYGYTF
TGTGCCAGCAGCGCATCACAGGGTGGGTATGGCTACACCTTC
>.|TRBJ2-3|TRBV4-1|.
CASSQVGFESTDTQYF
TGCGCCAGCAGCCAAGTGGGCTTCGAGAGCACAGATACGCAGTATTTT
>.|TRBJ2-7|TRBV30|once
CAWSGGRGYEQYF
TGTGCCTGGAGTGGTGGCAGGGGCTACGAGCAGTACTTC
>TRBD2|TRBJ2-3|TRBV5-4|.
CASSLLAGGTDTQYF
TGTGCCAGCAGCCTCCTAGCGGGAGGCACAGATACGCAGTATTTT
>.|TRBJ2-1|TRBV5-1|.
CASIGNNEQFF
TGCGCCAGCATTGGCAACAATGAGCAGTTCTTC
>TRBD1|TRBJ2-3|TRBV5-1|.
CASRPGQKVPDTQYF
TGCGCCAGCCGCCCGGGACAGAAGGTACCAGATACGCAGTATTTT
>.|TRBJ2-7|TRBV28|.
CASSPTQTGRWEQYF
TGTGCCAGCAGTCCTACCCAGACAGGGAGGTGGGAGCAGTACTTC
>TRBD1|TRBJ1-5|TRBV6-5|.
CASSRDRGTGQPQHF
TGTGCCAGCAGTCGGGACAGGGGGACGGGTCAGCCCCAGCATTTT
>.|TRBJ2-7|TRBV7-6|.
CASSPISLSSYEQYF
TGTGCCAGCAGCCCGATATCCTTGAGCTCCTACGAGCAGTACTTC
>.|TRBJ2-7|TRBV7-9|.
CASSPKGALTYEQYF
TGTGCCAGCAGCCCTAAAGGGGCTTTAACCTACGAGCAGTACTTC
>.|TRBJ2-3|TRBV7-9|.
CASSLPGSGTDTQYF
TGTGCCAGCAGCCTTCCGGGGAGTGGCACAGATACGCAGTATTTT
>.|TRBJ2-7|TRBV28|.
CASSASANRESYEQYF
TGTGCCAGCAGTGCTAGTGCCAACAGGGAGTCCTACGAGCAGTACTTC
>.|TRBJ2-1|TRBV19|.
CASSMLSNEQFF
TGTGCCAGTAGTATGCTGAGCAATGAGCAGTTCTTC
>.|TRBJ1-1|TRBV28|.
CASSPLNSNTEAFF
TGTGCCAGCAGCCCGTTGAACTCGAACACTGAAGCTTTCTTT
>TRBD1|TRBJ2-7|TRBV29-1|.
CSAGQGAGEQYF
TGCAGCGCCGGACAGGGGGCAGGTGAGCAGTACTTC